Below are 30 T cell receptor beta chains sequenced from a single sample in a study of blood T cell repertoires in COVID-19. Measured with immunoSEQ multiplex PCR; TCRdb has only the in-frame clones, and not every one. Found here are 250,000 to 300,000 clones, 70% to 90% of them singletons; the top ten hold 1.5% to 2%. Sequencing was done on a sample of PBMCs or T cells enriched from blood (not recorded which). The receptors derive from a woman aged 45-65 years who had recovered from COVID-19.

This clone was observed a handful of times. The V and J genes are TRBV7-9 and TRBJ1-1; D ambiguous. CDR3 length: 11 amino acids. CDR1 SEHNR and CDR2 FQNEAQ come from the germline V gene (reference sequence). The DNA for the CDR3 is TGTGTCTGGGGAGAGAACACTGAAGCTTTCTTT. As protein: CVWGENTEAFF.

This clone came up once. J is TRBJ2-2 and V is TRBV4-1, with 12 positions matching TRBD2. The CDR3 is made up of 17 amino acids. V was pared by 2 bases and J by 8 bases, with 9 bases of the junction left unmatched. Per germline, CDR1 MGHRA and CDR2 YSYEKL. The CDR3 loop is CASSQTLAGGAGGELFF. CDR3 DNA: TGCGCCAGCAGCCAAACGCTAGCGGGAGGGGCTGGTGGGGAGCTGTTTTTT.

This sequence joins TRBV27 and TRBJ1-6, with 9 positions matching TRBD1. Germline CDR1 reads MNHEY; CDR2 reads SMNVEV (reference sequence). The CDR3 loop spans 15 amino acids. V lost 6 bases and J lost 7; bases outside the gene matches: 7. The CDR3 loop is CASRIQGARNSPLHF. The CDR3 coding sequence is TGTGCCAGCAGGATACAGGGGGCGAGAAATTCACCCCTCCACTTT.

The J gene is TRBJ2-7, the V gene TRBV21-1; TRBD2 was called by the table and not checked on the DNA. TRBV21-1 is flagged as a pseudogene. The CDR3 spans 17 residues. CDR3 DNA: TGTGCCAGCAGCAACTACCCGATTCAGTGGAGGTCCTACGAGCAGTACTTC. This sequence encodes CASSNYPIQWRSYEQYF.

This rearrangement joins TRBV25-1 to TRBJ2-1; TRBD2 matches 10 bases. CDR1 and CDR2 from the germline V gene are MGHDK and SYGVNS. This CDR3 is 15 amino acids long. Trimming at V came to 8 bases and at J to 8 bases, leaving 12 bases not matched to a gene. In nucleotides, the CDR3 is TGTGCCAGCGGGGTAATAGCGGGAGGACTAGATGAGCAGTTCTTC. Translation: CASGVIAGGLDEQFF.

A single count supports this clone. This rearrangement joins TRBV28 to TRBJ2-3; TRBD2 matches at 13 bases. Germline CDR1 MDHEN, CDR2 SYDVKM. This CDR3 has 15 amino acids. J lost 1 base, V lost 8 bases, and 3 bases had no gene match. CDR3 loop: CASYGLAGGTDTQYF. Written as DNA, the CDR3 is TGTGCCAGCTACGGACTAGCGGGAGGCACAGATACGCAGTATTTT.

The chain combines TRBV18 with TRBJ1-2; 7 bases are shared with TRBD1. J was trimmed by 8 bases and V by 4 bases; bases with no gene match: 7. Germline CDR1 and CDR2: KGHSH and LQKENI. This CDR3 contains 13 residues. Here the CDR3 reads CASSLDRAGGYTF. The CDR3 DNA is TGTGCCAGCTCACTCGACAGGGCAGGCGGCTACACCTTC.

The genes are TRBV5-1 and TRBJ2-3, with 14 bases matching TRBD2. CDR3 length: 18 amino acids. Germline V gives CDR1 SGHRS, CDR2 YFSETQ. V trimming: 1 base; J trimming: 4 bases; junction bases outside the gene matches: 8. The DNA of the CDR3 is TGCGCCAGCAGCTTGAGGGCGACTAGCGGGAGGGCCCCAGATACGCAGTATTTT. Translating it yields CASSLRATSGRAPDTQYF.

V usage is TRBV3-1 (or the pseudogene TRBV3-2) and J usage is TRBJ2-7; D possibly corresponds to TRBD2 (6 bases). Trimming shortened V by 0 bases and J by 3 bases, and 9 bases separated the two germline ends. Looked up from germline, CDR1 is LGHDT and CDR2 is YNNKEL (reference sequence). There are 14 residues in the CDR3. CDR3 bases: TGTGCCAGCAGCCAAGATTGGGGGGACTACGAGCAGTACTTC. As protein: CASSQDWGDYEQYF.

The chain links TRBV6-5 to TRBJ1-5, with 7 bases lining up with TRBD1. Looked up from germline, CDR1 is MNHEY and CDR2 is SVGAGI. This CDR3 comprises 15 residues. Losses at the gene ends were 5 bases for V and 3 bases for J; bases not matched to a gene: 7. The CDR3 region is CASSTPTGNNQPQHF. CDR3 nucleotides: TGTGCCAGCAGTACACCGACAGGGAACAATCAGCCCCAGCATTTT.

This chain connects TRBV5-1 to TRBJ2-5, with D unresolved. Germline CDR1 SGHRS, CDR2 YFSETQ. The length of the CDR3 is 14 residues. The ends were cut back, 2 bases at V and 5 bases at J, with 13 bases in the middle. The CDR3 protein is CASSFLGHGETQYF. CDR3 coding DNA: TGCGCCAGCAGCTTCCTCGGCCACGGGGAGACCCAGTACTTC. The entire variable domain, with the rest obtained from reference TRBV5-1 and TRBJ2-5, is as follows: KAGVTQTPRYLIKTRGQQVTLSCSPISGHRSVSWYQQTPGQGLQFLFEYFSETQRNKGNFPGRFSGRQFSNSRSEMNVSTLELGDSALYLCASSFLGHGETQYFGPGTRLLVL.

This chain links TRBV6-1 with TRBJ1-2, with D possibly TRBD1 on 5 matching bases. V was shortened by 1 base and J by 5 bases, with 8 bases between the two germline ends. The CDR3 runs to 13 residues. From germline, CDR1 is MNHNS and CDR2 SASEGT. In nucleotides, the CDR3 is TGTGCCAGCAGTGAAGACCAGGGTTATGGCTACACCTTC. Its translation: CASSEDQGYGYTF.

The V call is TRBV28, the J call TRBJ2-2, with 10 bases that match TRBD2. V was pared by 5 bases and J by 8 bases, with 8 bases of the junction left unmatched. This CDR3 contains 15 residues. CDR1 is MDHEN, CDR2 SYDVKM, per germline. CDR3 in amino acids: CASSAGTSAGGELFF. The CDR3 region has the DNA TGTGCCAGCAGTGCCGGGACTAGCGCGGGAGGGGAGCTGTTTTTT.

A few counts support this clone. This chain links TRBV4-1 with TRBJ2-7; a weak D match, TRBD2 (5 bases). In germline, CDR1 is MGHRA, CDR2 YSYEKL. V lost 4 bases to trimming and J lost 0 bases, with 10 bases between them. The CDR3 contains 14 residues. In DNA form, the CDR3 reads TGCGCCAGCAGCCCATCCGGGGTCTCCTACGAGCAGTACTTC. This encodes CASSPSGVSYEQYF.

This clone was picked up a small number of times. The chain is built from TRBV11-2 and TRBJ1-1, with no clear D. V was clipped by 5 bases and J by 1 base, with 11 bases between them. The CDR3 consists of 14 residues. Germline CDR1 reads SGHAT; CDR2 reads FQNNGV. CDR3 sequence reads: CASSRNRGNTEAFF. CDR3 sequence (DNA): TGTGCCAGCAGCCGCAACCGGGGGAACACTGAAGCTTTCTTT.

This chain links TRBV18 with TRBJ2-1, with no clear D. V shed 3 bases and J shed 3 bases, with 24 bases lying between them. The CDR3 spans 19 residues. Looked up from germline, CDR1 is KGHSH and CDR2 is LQKENI. The CDR3 reads CASSPVLTLRRSSYNEQFF. CDR3 DNA: TGTGCCAGCTCACCGGTACTGACCTTGAGGCGATCGAGCTACAATGAGCAGTTCTTC.

V and J are TRBV18 and TRBJ1-1; D unresolved. Germline values: CDR1 KGHSH, CDR2 LQKENI. The CDR3 covers 14 residues. The V end was cut by 2 bases, the J end by 1 base, with 8 bases between. CDR3 protein: CASSPDSPNTEAFF. CDR3 DNA: TGTGCCAGCTCACCAGACTCCCCGAACACTGAAGCTTTCTTT.

V and J are TRBV27 and TRBJ2-1; no reliable D call. Germline V CDR1 and CDR2: MNHEY, SMNVEV (reference sequence). V lost 4 bases and J lost 0, with 10 bases in between. The CDR3 has 15 amino acids. The CDR3: CASSSSQSSYNEQFF. Here the CDR3 DNA reads TGTGCCAGCAGTTCATCCCAGTCCTCCTACAATGAGCAGTTCTTC.

V and J are TRBV6-5 and TRBJ1-1; no clear D gene. The CDR3 consists of 12 residues. Germline V lookup: CDR1 MNHEY, CDR2 SVGAGI. With 6 bases removed from V and 5 bases from J, the gap between germline ends came to 10 bases. CDR3 nucleotides: TGTGCCAGCAGCTTAGGCAGGACTGAAGCTTTCTTT. Protein: CASSLGRTEAFF.

The chain is built from TRBV28 and TRBJ2-1; the D is unclear. The CDR3 has 13 residues. The V gene's germline CDR1 is MDHEN and CDR2 SYDVKM. Trimming left V 6 bases short and J 6 bases short, with 12 bases between. Here the CDR3 DNA reads TGTGCCAGCAGGGTGACACTGGGCAATGAGCAGTTCTTC. Its translation: CASRVTLGNEQFF.

The genes are TRBV12-3 or TRBV12-4 and TRBJ2-5; 10 bases line up with TRBD1. Unmatched junction bases numbered 2, after V lost 8 bases and J lost 2 bases. CDR3 length: 13 residues. The CDR3 DNA sequence: TGTGCCAGCCAGGACAGGGGGCAAGAGACCCAGTACTTC. Translating gives CASQDRGQETQYF.

The rearrangement uses TRBV19 and TRBJ2-3; 10 bases map to TRBD2. The CDR3 totals 16 residues. The germline CDR1 and CDR2 sequences are LNHDA and SQIVND (reference sequence). V trimming: 6 bases; J trimming: 0 bases; junction bases outside the gene matches: 6. The CDR3 nucleotides are TGTGCCAGTAGATTAGCGGGAGGTTCTAGCACAGATACGCAGTATTTT. Its translation: CASRLAGGSSTDTQYF.

The rearrangement uses TRBV3-1 (or the pseudogene TRBV3-2) and TRBJ1-2, with TRBD1 matching 7 bases. J was trimmed by 1 base and V by 0 bases; bases with no gene match: 8. The CDR3 is made up of 17 amino acids. Germline CDR1 LGHDT, CDR2 YNNKEL (reference sequence). The CDR3 coding sequence is TGTGCCAGCAGCCAAGAGCTTGGGGCAGGGGGTAACTATGGCTACACCTTC. Amino acids: CASSQELGAGGNYGYTF.

This clone came up a few times. CDR3 loop: CASSRTGGRREQYF. The DNA for the CDR3 is TGTGCCAGCAGTCGGACAGGGGGACGTCGGGAGCAGTACTTC. The chain employs TRBV5-8 and TRBJ2-7, with TRBD1 identical over 10 bases. Germline V gene data show CDR1 as SGHTS and CDR2 as YDEGEE. The CDR3 totals 14 residues. J was trimmed by 7 bases and V by 5 bases; bases with no gene match: 9.

The chain links TRBV29-1 to TRBJ2-5; 14 bases match TRBD2. This CDR3 has 16 amino acids. Germline V lookup: CDR1 SQVTM, CDR2 ANQGSEA. The V and J ends lost 4 bases and 1 base, in that order; junction bases with no gene match: 5. The CDR3 bases are TGCAGCGTTGTAGGACTAGCGGGAGGATCCCAAGAGACCCAGTACTTC. Its protein is CSVVGLAGGSQETQYF. The variable domain in full, completed from reference TRBV29-1 and TRBJ2-5, reads SAVISQKPSRDICQRGTSLTIQCQVDSQVTMMFWYRQQPGQSLTLIATANQGSEATYESGFVIDKFPISRPNLTFSTLTVSNMSPEDSSIYLCSVVGLAGGSQETQYFGPGTRLLVL.

J is TRBJ2-7 and V is TRBV3-1 (or the pseudogene TRBV3-2); no firm D call. The V and J ends lost 1 base and 3 bases respectively, with 10 bases between them. Germline V lookup: CDR1 LGHDT, CDR2 YNNKEL (reference sequence). The length of the CDR3 is 14 residues. CDR3 amino acids: CASSQAPSVYEQYF. CDR3 nucleotide sequence: TGTGCCAGCAGCCAAGCCCCGTCAGTCTACGAGCAGTACTTC.

This clone showed up just once. Other nucleotide sequences from this sample produce the same CDR3. The chain employs TRBV18 and TRBJ1-1; 8 bases fit TRBD1. This CDR3 contains 13 residues. V was clipped by 3 bases and J by 4 bases; unmatched bases: 1. Germline CDR1 KGHSH, CDR2 LQKENI. The CDR3 nucleotides read TGTGCCAGCTCACCCACAGGGGGCACTGAAGCTTTCTTT. Protein sequence: CASSPTGGTEAFF.

With regard to this clone: The same CDR3 also results from other DNA sequences found in this sample. The chain uses TRBV5-1 and TRBJ2-1; 10 nucleotides line up with TRBD2. Germline CDR1 is SGHRS and CDR2 is YFSETQ. The CDR3 runs 15 residues. The ends lost 1 base at V and 7 bases at J; junction bases unmatched: 5. Written as DNA, the CDR3 is TGCGCCAGCAGCTTGTACCTAGCGGGAGATAATGAGCAGTTCTTC. Encoded protein: CASSLYLAGDNEQFF.

This rearrangement joins TRBV13 to TRBJ1-1; D ambiguous. V dropped 6 bases and J dropped 4 bases, with 12 bases sitting between them. Germline V gene lookup returns CDR1 PRHDT and CDR2 FYEKMQ (reference sequence). CDR3 length equals 13 residues. The CDR3 DNA sequence: TGTGCCAGCAGACCACACAGCCTCACTGAAGCTTTCTTT. It yields the protein CASRPHSLTEAFF.

The V and J genes are TRBV5-1 and TRBJ2-3; 7 positions match TRBD2. J gave up 4 bases and V 6 bases, and 11 bases lay outside the gene matches. This CDR3 has 15 residues. Germline-derived CDR1 and CDR2 are SGHRS and YFSETQ. This CDR3 is CASNPWGRGADTQYF. The CDR3 nucleotides read TGCGCCAGCAACCCCTGGGGGAGGGGCGCAGATACGCAGTATTTT. Using reference TRBV5-1 and TRBJ2-3 for the parts outside the CDR3, the full variable domain is KAGVTQTPRYLIKTRGQQVTLSCSPISGHRSVSWYQQTPGQGLQFLFEYFSETQRNKGNFPGRFSGRQFSNSRSEMNVSTLELGDSALYLCASNPWGRGADTQYFGPGTRLTVL.